In its sample, the clone carrying this TCR beta chain was seen many times. What it recognizes is unknown. The sample is drawn from a study of identical twins. General observations from the study: Out-of-frame alpha sequences common to twins were enriched for low generation probability. Out-of-frame beta sequences exhibited a weaker degree of excess twin sharing. Not following the same donors, the study drew its conclusions from cross-sectional statistical analysis.

Trimming cost V 5 bases and J 2 bases; bases outside gene matches: 11. The CDR3 sequence is 17 residues long. Through template switching, a universal primer site was introduced, and the cDNA contained unique molecular identifiers. TCRdb re-called the 5' RACE reads with MiXCR, one entry per CDR3 protein. The repertoire holds some 900,000 distinct CDR3 sequences, with roughly an eighth as singletons. The sample was also linked to a second study, of yellow fever vaccine responses in identical twins.

The sequenced sample was PBMCs. The receptor was derived from a woman younger than 35 in good health. This rearrangement joins TRBV12-3 or TRBV12-4 to TRBJ2-2; 7 positions match TRBD2. The CDR3 spells CASSIKSGDLNTGELFF. The DNA of the CDR3 is TGTGCCAGCAGTATAAAAAGCGGGGACTTAAACACCGGGGAGCTGTTTTTT.